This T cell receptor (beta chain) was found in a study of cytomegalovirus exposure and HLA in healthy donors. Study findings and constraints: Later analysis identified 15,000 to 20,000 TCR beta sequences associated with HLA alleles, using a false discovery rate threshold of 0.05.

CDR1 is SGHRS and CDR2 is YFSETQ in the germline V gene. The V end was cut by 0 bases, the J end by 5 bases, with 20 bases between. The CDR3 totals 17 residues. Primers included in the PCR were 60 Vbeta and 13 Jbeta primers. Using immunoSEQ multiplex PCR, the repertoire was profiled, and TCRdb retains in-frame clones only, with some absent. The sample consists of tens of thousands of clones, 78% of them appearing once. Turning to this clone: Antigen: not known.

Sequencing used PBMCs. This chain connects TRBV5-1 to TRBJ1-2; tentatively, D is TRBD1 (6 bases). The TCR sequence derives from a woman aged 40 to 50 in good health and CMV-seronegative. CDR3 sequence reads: CASSLAGGIIRRYGYTF. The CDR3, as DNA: TGCGCCAGCAGCTTGGCGGGGGGCATTATCCGGAGGTATGGCTACACCTTC.